This T cell receptor (beta chain) was captured in a study of T cell repertoires in cytomegalovirus infection. For the study at large: Public TCR beta signature analysis indicated the presence of both CMV infection and matching HLA type.

Study findings and constraints: It was HLA-C-restricted CMV-specific TCR beta clonotypes that dominated the response ex vivo. Pooled public TCR beta family frequency picked out CMV carriers with the relevant HLA.

TCRdb redid the calling of the reads with MiXCR, one entry per CDR3 protein. Among around 85,000 distinct CDR3 sequences listed, more than 40% were seen once. Germline V gene lookup returns CDR1 SGHTA and CDR2 FQGTGA. This CDR3 spans 14 amino acids. The V gene lost 2 bases and the J gene lost 3 bases, with 9 bases spanning the gap. Of note for this clonotype: As yet, its antigen is unknown.

The sequencing used CD8+ T cells from cultured PBMCs, collected from culture after CMV antigen stimulation. The receptor comes from a human donor in good health (CMV status not recorded). Some clones in this sample may be carry-over from other donors' samples. The V gene is TRBV7-3, the J gene TRBJ2-3; TRBD2 is a possible D gene (6 bases). As DNA, the CDR3 is TGTGCCAGCAGCTTATATGGAGGGACAGATACGCAGTATTTT. Translation: CASSLYGGTDTQYF.